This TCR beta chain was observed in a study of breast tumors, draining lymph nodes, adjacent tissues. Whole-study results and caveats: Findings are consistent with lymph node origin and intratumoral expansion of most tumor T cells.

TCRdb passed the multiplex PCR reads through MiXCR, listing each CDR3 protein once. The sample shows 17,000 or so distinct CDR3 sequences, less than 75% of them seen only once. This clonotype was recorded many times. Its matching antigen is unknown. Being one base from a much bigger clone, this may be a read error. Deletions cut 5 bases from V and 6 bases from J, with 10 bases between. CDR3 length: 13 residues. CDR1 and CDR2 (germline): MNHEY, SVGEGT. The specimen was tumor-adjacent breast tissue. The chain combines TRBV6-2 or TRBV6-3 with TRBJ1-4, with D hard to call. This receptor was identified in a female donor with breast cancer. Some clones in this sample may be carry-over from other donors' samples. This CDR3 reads CASSHRVYEKLFF. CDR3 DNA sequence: TGTGCCAGCAGTCACCGGGTGTATGAAAAACTGTTTTTT.